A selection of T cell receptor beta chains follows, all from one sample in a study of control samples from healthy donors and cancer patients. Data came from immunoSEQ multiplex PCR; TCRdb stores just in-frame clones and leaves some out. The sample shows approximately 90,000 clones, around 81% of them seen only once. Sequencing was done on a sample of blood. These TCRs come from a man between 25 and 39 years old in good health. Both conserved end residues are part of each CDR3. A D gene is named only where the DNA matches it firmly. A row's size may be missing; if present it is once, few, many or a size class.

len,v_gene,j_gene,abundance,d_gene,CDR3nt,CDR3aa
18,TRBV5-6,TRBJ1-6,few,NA,TGTGCCAGCAGCTTGGTTAGAATACGAGGACGGGACAATTCACCCCTCCACTTT,CASSLVRIRGRDNSPLHF
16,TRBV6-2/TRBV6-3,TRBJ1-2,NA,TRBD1,TGTGCCAGCAGTAAGGCTCGGACAGGGGGCGACTATGGCTACACCTTC,CASSKARTGGDYGYTF
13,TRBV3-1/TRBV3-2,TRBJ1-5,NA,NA,TGTGCCAGCAGCCCGCTGCCGAACCAGCCCCAGCATTTT,CASSPLPNQPQHF
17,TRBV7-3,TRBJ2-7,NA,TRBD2,TGTGCCAGCAGCTCCGGGACTAGCGGGGGGTTTTCCTACGAGCAGTACTTC,CASSSGTSGGFSYEQYF
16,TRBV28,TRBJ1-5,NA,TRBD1,TGTGCCAGCAGTTCCCCGGGACAGAATAGCAATCAGCCCCAGCATTTT,CASSSPGQNSNQPQHF
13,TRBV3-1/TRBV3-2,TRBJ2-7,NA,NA,TGTGCCAGCAGCCTCCGTCAAGGTTACGAGCAGTACTTC,CASSLRQGYEQYF
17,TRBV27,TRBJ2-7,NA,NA,TGTGCCAGCAGTTCAACAAGAACAGGGAGAAGGTTCTACGAGCAGTACTTC,CASSSTRTGRRFYEQYF
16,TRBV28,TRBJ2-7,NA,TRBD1,TGTGCCAGCAGTTCCCCAGACCAGACAGGGGGGGGCGAGCAGTACTTC,CASSSPDQTGGGEQYF
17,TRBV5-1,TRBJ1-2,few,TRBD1,TGCGCCAGCAGCTTGGCCGGGACAGGGTCCCCCAACTATGGCTACACCTTC,CASSLAGTGSPNYGYTF
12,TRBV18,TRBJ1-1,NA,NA,TGTGCCAGCTCACAACAGGGCACTGAAGCTTTCTTT,CASSQQGTEAFF
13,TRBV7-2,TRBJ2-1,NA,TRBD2,TGTGCCAGCAGCTTACTAGCGGGGGGAGGGCAGTTCTTC,CASSLLAGGGQFF
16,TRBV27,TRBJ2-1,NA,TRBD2,TGTGCCAGCGGAAAGCAGGGACTAGCGGGGTACAATGAGCAGTTCTTC,CASGKQGLAGYNEQFF
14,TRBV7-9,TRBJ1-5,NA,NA,TGTGCCAGCAGCTTAGGCGCAGGCAATCAGCCCCAGCATTTT,CASSLGAGNQPQHF
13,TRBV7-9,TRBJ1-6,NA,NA,TGTGCCAGCAGCTTAGAACAGAATTCACCCCTCCACTTT,CASSLEQNSPLHF
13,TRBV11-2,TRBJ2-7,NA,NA,TGTGCCAGCAGCCCTCCCGGTTCCTACGAGCAGTACTTC,CASSPPGSYEQYF
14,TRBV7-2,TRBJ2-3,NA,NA,TGTGCCAGCAGCTTAGTCGTACCCTGGGATACGCAGTATTTT,CASSLVVPWDTQYF
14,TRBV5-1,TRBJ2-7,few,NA,TGCGCCAGCAGCCAAAATCAGGGGATGGACGAGCAGTACTTC,CASSQNQGMDEQYF
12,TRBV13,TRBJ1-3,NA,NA,TGTGCCAGCAGCTTAGGTGGAAACACCATATATTTT,CASSLGGNTIYF
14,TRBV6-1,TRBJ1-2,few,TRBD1,TGTGCCAGCAGTGAAGGGACAGGGGGCTATGGCTACACCTTC,CASSEGTGGYGYTF
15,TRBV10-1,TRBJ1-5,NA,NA,TGCGCCAAAACCCCGCGGACCCCGCCAAATCAGCCCCAGCATTTT,CAKTPRTPPNQPQHF
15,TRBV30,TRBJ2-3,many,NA,TGTGCCTGGAGTCTTCCGGGGGACCGCACAGATACGCAGTATTTT,CAWSLPGDRTDTQYF
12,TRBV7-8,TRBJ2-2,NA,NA,TGTGCCAGCAGCTTAGACGGGGGGGAGCTGTTTTTT,CASSLDGGELFF
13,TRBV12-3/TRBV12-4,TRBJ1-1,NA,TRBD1,TGTGCCAGCACCCCTAGACAGGGCGGGTTAACTTTCTTT,CASTPRQGGLTFF
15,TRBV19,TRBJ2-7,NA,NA,TGTGCCAGTAGTGTAACGACAGATACTTCCTACGAGCAGTACTTC,CASSVTTDTSYEQYF
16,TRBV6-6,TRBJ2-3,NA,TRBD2,TGTGCCAGCAGTTACGGGGTAGCGGGGGGCACAGATACGCAGTATTTT,CASSYGVAGGTDTQYF
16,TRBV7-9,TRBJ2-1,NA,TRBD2,TGTGCCAGCAGCGATTTGACTAGCGGGGCGTACAATGAGCAGTTCTTC,CASSDLTSGAYNEQFF
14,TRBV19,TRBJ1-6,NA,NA,TGTGCCAGTAGTAGGCAGGATAATAATTCACCCCTCCACTTT,CASSRQDNNSPLHF
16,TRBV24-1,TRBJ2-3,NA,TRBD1,TGTGCCACCAGTGATGGACAGGGGGCAGTATTCGATACGCAGTATTTT,CATSDGQGAVFDTQYF
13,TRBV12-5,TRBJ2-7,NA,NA,TGTGCTAGTGGTGCCCCCTTTCCTGCCGAGCAGTACTTC,CASGAPFPAEQYF
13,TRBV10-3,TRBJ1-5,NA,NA,TGTGCCATCAGTGAGTCGGGGGGACAGCCCCAGCATTTT,CAISESGGQPQHF
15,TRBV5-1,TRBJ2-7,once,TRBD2,TGCGCCAGCGGGGGACTAGCGGGGGGCCTGAACGAGCAGTACTTC,CASGGLAGGLNEQYF
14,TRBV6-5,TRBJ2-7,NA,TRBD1,TGTGCCAGCAGGACGGGACAGGGGATCTACGAGCAGTACTTC,CASRTGQGIYEQYF
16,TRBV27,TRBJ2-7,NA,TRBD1,TGTGCCAGCAGTTTATCGTTCGGACAGGGGGTCTACGAGCAGTACTTC,CASSLSFGQGVYEQYF
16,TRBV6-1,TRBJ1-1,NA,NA,TGTGCCAGCAGTGAATCCTCGGGACGAAGGACCTTGGTAGCTTTCTTT,CASSESSGRRTLVAFF
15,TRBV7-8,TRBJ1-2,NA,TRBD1,TGTGCCAGCAGCTTAGGTCGGGGGACAGTCTATGGCTACACCTTC,CASSLGRGTVYGYTF
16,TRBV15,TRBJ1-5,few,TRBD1,TGTGCCACCAGCGGAGGACGAGGGGGCCCCGGTCAGCCCCAGCATTTT,CATSGGRGGPGQPQHF
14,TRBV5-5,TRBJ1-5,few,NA,TGTGCCAGCAGCTTGGGGAGCCCCAGGCAGCCCCAGCATTTT,CASSLGSPRQPQHF
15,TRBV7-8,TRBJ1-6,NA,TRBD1,TGTGCCAGCAGCACAGAGACAGGGGTGGGCTCACCCCTCCACTTT,CASSTETGVGSPLHF
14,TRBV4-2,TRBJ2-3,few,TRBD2,TGTGCCAGCAGCCAAACTAGCGTCAGAGATACGCAGTATTTT,CASSQTSVRDTQYF
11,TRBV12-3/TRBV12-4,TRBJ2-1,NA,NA,TGTGCCAGCAGTTCTCGGATCGAGCAGTTCTTC,CASSSRIEQFF
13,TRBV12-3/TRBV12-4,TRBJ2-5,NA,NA,TGTGCCAGCAGTATCCGGGACCAAGAGACCCAGTACTTC,CASSIRDQETQYF
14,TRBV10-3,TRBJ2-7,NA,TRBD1,TGTGCCATCAGGACCCGGACAGGGGGATACGAGCAGTACTTC,CAIRTRTGGYEQYF
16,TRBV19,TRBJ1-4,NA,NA,TGTGCCAGTAGTAATAGGCATCAACTGGAAAATGAAAAACTGTTTTTT,CASSNRHQLENEKLFF
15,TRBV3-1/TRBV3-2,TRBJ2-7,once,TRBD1,TGTGCCAGCAGCTCTATGGGCCAGGGGGCCTACGAGCAGTACTTC,CASSSMGQGAYEQYF
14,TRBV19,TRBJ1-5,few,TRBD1,TGTGCCAGTAGTCACCTGGACAGGTTTCAGCCCCAGCATTTT,CASSHLDRFQPQHF
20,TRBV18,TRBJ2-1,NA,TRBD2,TGTGCCAGCTCACCTCAACTGGGACTAGCGGGGGGTCCAGCCTACAATGAGCAGTTCTTC,CASSPQLGLAGGPAYNEQFF
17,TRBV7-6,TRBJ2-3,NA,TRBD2,TGTGCCAGCAGCTTAGGGGGTGCGGGGGGGACCACAGATACGCAGTATTTT,CASSLGGAGGTTDTQYF
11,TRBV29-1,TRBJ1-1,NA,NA,TGCAGCGCCCGTGGGAACACTGAAGCTTTCTTT,CSARGNTEAFF
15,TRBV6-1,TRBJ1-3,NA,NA,TGTGCCAGCAGTGAATTCTGGGTTTCTGGAAACACCATATATTTT,CASSEFWVSGNTIYF
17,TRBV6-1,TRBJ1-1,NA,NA,TGTGCCAGCAGTGAGTTGAAATTCGGGCAGATGAACACTGAAGCTTTCTTT,CASSELKFGQMNTEAFF
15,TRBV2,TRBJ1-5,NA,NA,TGTGCCAGCAGCTCCCGGACGGGTAGCAATCAGCCCCAGCATTTT,CASSSRTGSNQPQHF